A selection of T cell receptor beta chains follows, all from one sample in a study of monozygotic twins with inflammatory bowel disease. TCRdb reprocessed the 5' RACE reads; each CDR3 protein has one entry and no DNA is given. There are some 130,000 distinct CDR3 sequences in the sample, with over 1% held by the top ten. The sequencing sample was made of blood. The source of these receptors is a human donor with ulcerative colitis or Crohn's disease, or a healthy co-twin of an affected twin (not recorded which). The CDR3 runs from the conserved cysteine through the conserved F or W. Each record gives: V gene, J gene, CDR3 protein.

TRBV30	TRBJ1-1	CAWTSFPRGGLREAFF
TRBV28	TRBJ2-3	CASSFFGQGETDTQYF
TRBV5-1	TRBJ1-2	CASSLDGNYGYTF
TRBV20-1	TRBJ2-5	CSARSGGETQYF
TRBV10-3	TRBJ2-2	CAISESKSGREATGELFF
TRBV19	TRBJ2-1	CASSMGLAWNEQFF
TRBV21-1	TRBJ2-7	CASSKSRPLDEQYF
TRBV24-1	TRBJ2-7	CATSDTGTSEAENEQYF
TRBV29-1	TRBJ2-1	CSSGGGNEQFF
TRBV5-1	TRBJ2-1	CASSFPVPRAGEQFF
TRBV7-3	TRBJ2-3	CASSLTPPGRRNTDTQYF
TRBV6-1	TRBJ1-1	CASTGGRYTEAFF
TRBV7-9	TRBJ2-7	CASSLVASSYEQYF
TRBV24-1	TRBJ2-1	CATSDISAPYNEQFF
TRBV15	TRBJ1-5	CATTGGGSKWNQPQHF
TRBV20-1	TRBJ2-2	CSARGLGELFF
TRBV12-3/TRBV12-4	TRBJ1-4	CASSPINEKLFF
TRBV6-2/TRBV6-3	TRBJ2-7	CASSRTRGGEQYF
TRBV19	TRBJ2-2	CASSINSANTGELFF
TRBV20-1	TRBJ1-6	CSAPRESSYNSPLHF
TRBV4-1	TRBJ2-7	CASSQVVTKNYEQYF
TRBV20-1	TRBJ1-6	CSARVGRNNSPLHF
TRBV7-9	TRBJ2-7	CASSLYRGTYEQYF
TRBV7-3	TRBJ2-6	CASSLGLGSGANVLTF
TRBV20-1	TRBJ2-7	CSAPRTSGTFYEQYF
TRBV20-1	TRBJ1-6	CSAPLTGGLYSPLHF